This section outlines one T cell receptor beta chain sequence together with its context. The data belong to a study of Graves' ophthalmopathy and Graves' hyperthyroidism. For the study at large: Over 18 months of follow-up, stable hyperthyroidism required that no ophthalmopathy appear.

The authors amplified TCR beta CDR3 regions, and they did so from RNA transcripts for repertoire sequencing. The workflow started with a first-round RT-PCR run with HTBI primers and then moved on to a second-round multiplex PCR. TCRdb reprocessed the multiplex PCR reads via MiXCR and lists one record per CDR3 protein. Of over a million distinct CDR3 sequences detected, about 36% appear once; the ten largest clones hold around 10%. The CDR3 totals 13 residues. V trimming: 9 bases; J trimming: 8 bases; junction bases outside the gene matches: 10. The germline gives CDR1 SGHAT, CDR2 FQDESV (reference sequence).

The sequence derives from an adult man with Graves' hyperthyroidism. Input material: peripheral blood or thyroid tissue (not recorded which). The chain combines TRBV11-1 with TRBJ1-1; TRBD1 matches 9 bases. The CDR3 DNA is TGTGCCAGTGCCGACACAGGGGGCCTAGAAGCTTTCTTT. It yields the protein CASADTGGLEAFF.